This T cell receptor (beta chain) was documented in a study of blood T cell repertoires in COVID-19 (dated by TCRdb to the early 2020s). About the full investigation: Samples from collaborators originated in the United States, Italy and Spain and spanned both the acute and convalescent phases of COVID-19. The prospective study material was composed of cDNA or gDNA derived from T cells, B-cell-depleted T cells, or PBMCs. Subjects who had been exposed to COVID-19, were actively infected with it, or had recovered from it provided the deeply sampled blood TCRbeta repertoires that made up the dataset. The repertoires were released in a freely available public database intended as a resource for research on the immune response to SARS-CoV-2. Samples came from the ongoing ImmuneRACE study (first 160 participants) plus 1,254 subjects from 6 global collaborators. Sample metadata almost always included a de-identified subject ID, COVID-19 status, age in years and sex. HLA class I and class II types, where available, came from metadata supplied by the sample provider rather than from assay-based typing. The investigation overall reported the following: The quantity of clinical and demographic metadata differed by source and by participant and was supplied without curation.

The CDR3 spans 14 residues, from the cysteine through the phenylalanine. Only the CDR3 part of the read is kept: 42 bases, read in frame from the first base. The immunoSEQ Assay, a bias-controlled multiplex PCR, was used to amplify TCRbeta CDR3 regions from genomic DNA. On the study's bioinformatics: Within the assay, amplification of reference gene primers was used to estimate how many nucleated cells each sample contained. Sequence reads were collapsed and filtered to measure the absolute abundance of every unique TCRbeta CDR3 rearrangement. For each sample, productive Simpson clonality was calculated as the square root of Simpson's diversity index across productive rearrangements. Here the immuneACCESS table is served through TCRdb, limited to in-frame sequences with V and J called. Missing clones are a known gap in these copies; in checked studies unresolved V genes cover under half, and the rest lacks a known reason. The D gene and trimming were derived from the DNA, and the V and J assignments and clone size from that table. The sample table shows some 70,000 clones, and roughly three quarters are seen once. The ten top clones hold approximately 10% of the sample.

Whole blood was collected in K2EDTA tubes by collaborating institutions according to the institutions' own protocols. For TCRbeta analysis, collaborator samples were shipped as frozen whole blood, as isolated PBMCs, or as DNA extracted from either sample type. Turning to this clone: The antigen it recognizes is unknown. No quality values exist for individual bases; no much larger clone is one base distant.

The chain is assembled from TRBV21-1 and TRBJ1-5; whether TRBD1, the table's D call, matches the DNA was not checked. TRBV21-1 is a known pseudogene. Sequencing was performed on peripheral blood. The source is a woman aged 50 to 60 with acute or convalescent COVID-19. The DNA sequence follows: TGTGCCAGCACAGGACAGGTGGGGGGTCAGCCCCAGCATTTT. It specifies CASTGQVGGQPQHF.